The sequence of this TCR beta chain was determined in a study of blood T cell repertoires in COVID-19. Study background: Acute and convalescent COVID-19 specimens originated in the United States, Italy and Spain.

In the original workflow: For nucleated cells, counts were estimated from reference gene primer amplification. TCRdb's copy holds only in-frame clones and misses some; the assay was immunoSEQ multiplex PCR. V, J and clone size were drawn from that table, and D and trimming were deduced from the DNA. This sample carries hundreds of thousands of clones, about four fifths of them seen once, and the ten largest clones take roughly 9.4%. Specimen: peripheral blood. The sequence came from a woman aged 45-65 years who had recovered from COVID-19.

The CDR3, as DNA: TGCGCCAGCAGCCCCTGGGACAGGGGTCACACTGAAGCTTTCTTT. It translates to CASSPWDRGHTEAFF. The V gene is TRBV4-1, the J gene TRBJ1-1; 10 bases match TRBD1. The CDR3 runs to 15 residues. J gave up 3 bases and V 4 bases, and 5 bases lay outside the gene matches. Germline V gene lookup returns CDR1 MGHRA and CDR2 YSYEKL.